The 16 T cell receptor beta chains reported below all come from one sample, sequenced in a study of neurological immune-mediated disorders. A single record per CDR3 protein comes from TCRdb applying MiXCR to the 5' RACE reads. The top ten clones hold 2.5% to 4% of a sample with just under 60,000 distinct CDR3 sequences, under 4.5% of them seen once. Sequencing was done on a sample of PBMCs. The receptor set was obtained from a woman under 40 with multiple sclerosis.

This clonotype occurred many times. V and J are TRBV4-1 and TRBJ1-4; D ambiguous. V shed 1 base and J shed 5 bases, with 11 bases lying between them. Germline V gene sequence: CDR1 MGHRA, CDR2 YSYEKL. The CDR3 spans 15 residues. The CDR3 loop is CASSQVTPGNEKLFF. CDR3 DNA sequence: TGCGCCAGCAGCCAAGTAACGCCAGGAAATGAAAAACTGTTTTTT.

Comment on this clonotype: A much larger clone is a single base away; this may be a read error. This chain joins TRBV3-1 and TRBJ2-1; 9 bases are shared with TRBD1. This CDR3 comprises 14 residues. Germline V gives CDR1 LGHDT, CDR2 YNNKEL (reference sequence). The V and J ends lost 8 bases and 10 bases, in that order; junction bases with no gene match: 12. CDR3: CASHPGTGTHEQFF. In DNA form, the CDR3 reads TGTGCCAGCCACCCGGGGACAGGGACCCACGAGCAGTTCTTC.

The chain has TRBV12-3 or TRBV12-4 and TRBJ2-7, with a tentative D call TRBD1 (6 bases). CDR3 size: 15 residues. V lost 0 bases and J lost 1, with 10 bases in between. The CDR3 region is CASSLASQGSYEQYF. CDR3 coding DNA: TGTGCCAGCAGTTTAGCCTCACAGGGATCCTACGAGCAGTACTTC.

This clonotype was detected ten times or more. The V call is TRBV20-1, the J call TRBJ1-1, with a tentative D call TRBD1 (5 bases). The CDR3 contains 13 residues. CDR1 DFQATT and CDR2 SNEGSKA come from the germline V gene (reference sequence). V was shortened by 1 base and J by 3 bases, with 9 bases between the two germline ends. In nucleotides, the CDR3 is TGCAGTGCTAGAGGGGGGTGGGACACTGAAGCTTTCTTT. Its protein product is CSARGGWDTEAFF.

In this sample, this clonotype turned up many times. V usage is TRBV20-1 and J usage is TRBJ2-5; TRBD2 matches 12 bases. The CDR3 runs 17 residues. Looked up from germline, CDR1 is DFQATT and CDR2 is SNEGSKA (reference sequence). Trimming at V came to 2 bases and at J to 4 bases, leaving 11 bases not matched to a gene. CDR3: CSARILAGGPGRETQYF. CDR3 DNA sequence: TGCAGTGCTAGAATCCTAGCGGGGGGGCCCGGGAGAGAGACCCAGTACTTC.

This clonotype showed up many times. This rearrangement joins TRBV20-1 to TRBJ1-1; D unclear. The CDR3 totals 12 residues. Germline-derived CDR1 and CDR2 are DFQATT and SNEGSKA (reference sequence). The V and J ends lost 3 bases and 0 bases respectively, with 5 bases between them. CDR3 amino acids: CSASQLNTEAFF. The DNA for the CDR3 is TGCAGTGCTAGCCAGCTGAACACTGAAGCTTTCTTT.

This clonotype was detected many times. The rearrangement links TRBV5-1 to TRBJ2-7, with 7 bases aligning to TRBD2. V was pared by 2 bases and J by 0 bases, with 11 bases of the junction left unmatched. The CDR3 extends over 17 amino acids. Germline CDR1 and CDR2: SGHRS and YFSETQ. CDR3 amino acids: CASSLGSGGPSSYEQYF. DNA of the CDR3: TGCGCCAGCAGCTTAGGCTCGGGGGGACCGAGCTCCTACGAGCAGTACTTC.

In this sample, this clonotype turned up many times. This chain joins TRBV5-1 and TRBJ1-5; D call uncertain. The CDR3 consists of 15 residues. Germline lookup yields CDR1 SGHRS and CDR2 YFSETQ. The V end lost 0 bases, the J end lost 3 bases, and 10 bases lay between the germline ends. The CDR3: CASSLEGSSNQPQHF. The CDR3 DNA is TGCGCCAGCAGCTTGGAGGGCAGCTCCAATCAGCCCCAGCATTTT.

This clonotype showed up many times. This chain links TRBV5-5 with TRBJ1-1; D unresolved. Germline V gives CDR1 SGHKS, CDR2 YYEKEE (reference sequence). The CDR3 extends over 14 amino acids. With 1 base removed from V and 3 bases from J, the gap between germline ends came to 10 bases. This CDR3 is CASSLLTVYTEAFF. In nucleotides, the CDR3 is TGTGCCAGCAGCTTGCTCACAGTGTACACTGAAGCTTTCTTT.

This clonotype was recorded at least ten times. The chain employs TRBV12-3 or TRBV12-4 and TRBJ1-1, with D unclear. The CDR3 is made up of 13 amino acids. V was pared by 5 bases and J by 10 bases, with 17 bases between. CDR3 loop: CASSPQVPGGAFF. CDR3 nucleotide sequence: TGTGCCAGCAGTCCTCAGGTCCCCGGAGGAGCTTTCTTT.

In the case of this clonotype: A much larger clone lies a single base off, so this may be a read error. The chain combines TRBV4-1 with TRBJ1-4, with 7 nucleotides matching TRBD1. Germline trimming cut 4 bases from V and 4 bases from J; bases unmatched to any gene: 6. This CDR3 comprises 15 residues. Germline CDR1 and CDR2: MGHRA and YSYEKL. For the CDR3, the DNA is TGCGCCAGCAGCCGACAGGGTACAAGTAATGAAAAACTGTTTTTT. It encodes CASSRQGTSNEKLFF.

This clonotype occurred many times. CDR3 coding DNA: TGCAGTGCCAGCCGGGACAGAGAGTACAATGAGCAGTTCTTC. As protein: CSASRDREYNEQFF. The chain couples TRBV20-1 to TRBJ2-1; 7 positions agree with TRBD1. From germline, CDR1 is DFQATT and CDR2 SNEGSKA (reference sequence). The junction had 9 bases not matched to a gene; V was cut back by 6 bases and J by 4 bases. The CDR3 contains 14 residues.

This clonotype was seen many times. J is TRBJ2-7 and V is TRBV18, with D perhaps matching TRBD1 (5 bases). The germline V gene encodes CDR1 KGHSH and CDR2 LQKENI. This CDR3 contains 13 residues. Trimming cost V 1 base and J 4 bases, with 8 bases left between them. As DNA, the CDR3 is TGTGCCAGCTCACCACTCAAGGGGTACGAGCAGTACTTC. Translating it yields CASSPLKGYEQYF.

The table lists this clonotype with many counts. This sequence joins TRBV20-1 and TRBJ2-3; D possibly corresponds to TRBD1 (5 bases). The germline V and J ends were trimmed by 3 bases and 3 bases, with 10 bases remaining between them. The V gene's germline CDR1 is DFQATT and CDR2 SNEGSKA (reference sequence). The CDR3 is 13 amino acids. Here the CDR3 DNA reads TGCAGTGCTAGGATTAAGGGGACAGATACGCAGTATTTT. It is translated as CSARIKGTDTQYF.

The chain joins TRBV20-1 to TRBJ2-3; D unclear. V was trimmed by 3 bases and J by 8 bases, leaving 12 bases between them. The V gene's germline CDR1 is DFQATT and CDR2 SNEGSKA (reference sequence). This CDR3 region has 12 residues. CDR3 protein: CSASPGWGTQYF. The CDR3 DNA is TGCAGTGCTAGCCCGGGTTGGGGTACGCAGTATTTT.

There are many counts of this clonotype. This sequence joins TRBV5-1 and TRBJ1-4, with D unclear. Germline CDR1 and CDR2: SGHRS and YFSETQ. The V gene lost 0 bases and the J gene lost 10 bases, with 16 bases spanning the gap. The CDR3 runs 15 residues. CDR3 protein: CASSLVNGQEGKLFF. DNA for the CDR3: TGCGCCAGCAGCTTGGTAAACGGGCAGGAGGGAAAACTGTTTTTT.